The source of this T cell receptor (beta chain) is a study of cytomegalovirus exposure and HLA in healthy donors. The V end was cut by 5 bases, the J end by 5 bases, with 16 bases between. Germline assignment: CDR1 SQVTM and CDR2 ANQGSEA. The CDR3 extends over 14 amino acids. Regarding the study as a whole: Specificity for CMV antigens was confirmed in vitro for three of the CMV-associated chains.

Clones were read by immunoSEQ multiplex PCR, and TCRdb kept only the in-frame ones, dropping some. The sample shows 140,000 or so clones, 75% to 90% of them seen only once. Turning to this clone: Antigen specificity is unknown.

The specimen was PBMCs. This chain joins TRBV29-1 and TRBJ1-5, with TRBD1 as a possible D gene (6 bases). This clonotype originated in a woman in her thirties in good health and CMV-seropositive. The CDR3 region is CSVREQGKDQPQHF. In nucleotides, the CDR3 is TGCAGCGTTCGGGAACAGGGAAAGGATCAGCCCCAGCATTTT. The full variable domain, with the rest looked up from reference TRBV29-1 and TRBJ1-5, is SAVISQKPSRDICQRGTSLTIQCQVDSQVTMMFWYRQQPGQSLTLIATANQGSEATYESGFVIDKFPISRPNLTFSTLTVSNMSPEDSSIYLCSVREQGKDQPQHFGDGTRLSIL.